These 15 T cell receptor beta chains originate from one sample sequenced in a study of CD8+CD57+ T cells in acquired aplastic anemia. The TCR beta profiling, which covered VDJ combination and CDR3 sequence, was carried out using genomic DNA as the template. One entry per CDR3 protein, called by TCRdb with MiXCR from the reads. The sample yields about 150,000 distinct CDR3 sequences, over 50% seen once. Patients chosen for sequencing had CD8+CD57+ cells that had expanded, as shown by flow cytometry. Sequenced material: sorted CD4+, CD8+, or CD8+CD57+ T cells (not recorded which) from PBMCs. Every receptor here comes from a human donor with aplastic anemia.

The J gene is TRBJ1-3, the V gene TRBV5-1; the D is unclear. Germline lookup yields CDR1 SGHRS and CDR2 YFSETQ. Trimming left V 0 bases short and J 2 bases short, with 9 bases between. The CDR3 spans 15 residues. The CDR3 nucleotides read TGCGCCAGCAGCTTGGCCTCGGAGGCTGGAAACACCATATATTTT. Amino acid sequence: CASSLASEAGNTIYF.

In this sample, this clonotype turned up many times. V usage is TRBV2 and J usage is TRBJ2-1; D is possibly TRBD2 (6 bases). The CDR3 sequence is 14 residues long. CDR1 and CDR2 from the germline V gene are SNHLY and FYNNEI. The V end lost 7 bases, the J end lost 7 bases, and 17 bases lay between the germline ends. Here the CDR3 DNA reads TGTGCCAGCAACCGGGCGGGGTCCTCTAATGAGCAGTTCTTC. This codes for CASNRAGSSNEQFF.

The chain combines TRBV2 with TRBJ2-7, with 7 bases aligning to TRBD1. CDR1 is SNHLY and CDR2 is FYNNEI in the germline V gene. The CDR3 totals 14 residues. V trimming: 7 bases; J trimming: 0 bases; junction bases outside the gene matches: 6. Here the CDR3 reads CASTLPGGSYEQYF. DNA of the CDR3: TGTGCCAGCACTTTGCCAGGGGGCTCCTACGAGCAGTACTTC.

As for this clonotype: A single base separates this from a much larger clone, so it may be a read error. The genes are TRBV3-1 and TRBJ1-5, with no clear D. Germline V gives CDR1 LGHDT, CDR2 YNNKEL (reference sequence). The CDR3 consists of 15 residues. The CDR3, as DNA: TGTGCCAGCAGCCAAGAGTTTTATGAAGATCAGCCCCTGCATTTT. It translates to CASSQEFYEDQPLHF.

This clonotype was recorded many times. This chain uses TRBV7-8 with TRBJ2-7, with D uncertain. With 4 bases removed from V and 0 bases from J, the gap between germline ends came to 13 bases. This CDR3 comprises 15 residues. CDR1 is SGHVS, CDR2 FQNEAQ, per germline. DNA for the CDR3: TGTGCCAGCAGCTCCCGGGTTATACCCTCCTACGAGCAGTACTTC. Translated, it gives CASSSRVIPSYEQYF.

CDR3 in DNA: TGCAGTGCTCCTCGGACAGGGGACACCGGGGAGCTGTTTTTT. This translates into CSAPRTGDTGELFF. The chain is built from TRBV20-1 and TRBJ2-2; TRBD1 aligns across 9 bases. This CDR3 region has 14 residues. CDR1 and CDR2 (germline): DFQATT, SNEGSKA (reference sequence). The ends lost 5 bases at V and 3 bases at J; junction bases unmatched: 4.

Ten or more counts support this clonotype. The chain carries TRBV4-2 and TRBJ2-1; either TRBD1 or TRBD2 may supply D (5 bases each). Trimming pared 0 bases from V and 0 bases from J, leaving 9 bases between. From germline, CDR1 is LGHNA and CDR2 YNFKEQ. The CDR3 runs to 16 residues. CDR3 residues: CASSQERGSSYNEQFF. Here the CDR3 DNA reads TGTGCCAGCAGCCAAGAGAGGGGATCCTCCTACAATGAGCAGTTCTTC.

This clonotype occurred a few times. The rearrangement uses TRBV29-1 and TRBJ1-1; no reliable D call. Per the germline V gene, CDR1 is SQVTM and CDR2 is ANQGSEA. The CDR3 is 13 amino acids. The ends were cut back, 3 bases at V and 5 bases at J, with 13 bases in the middle. CDR3 in amino acids: CSVEKGIRTEAFF. CDR3 in DNA: TGCAGCGTTGAGAAGGGAATCCGGACTGAAGCTTTCTTT.

The table lists this clonotype with many counts. This chain links TRBV7-2 with TRBJ2-7, with 9 bases matching TRBD1. Trimming took 5 bases from V and 4 from J; bases not matched to a gene: 12. Germline CDR1 and CDR2: SGHTA and FQGNSA. CDR3 length: 16 residues. CDR3 residues: CASSAAGGQGSYEQYF. CDR3 DNA: TGTGCCAGCAGCGCGGCCGGGGGACAGGGTTCGTACGAGCAGTACTTC. The whole variable domain, filled in from reference TRBV7-2 and TRBJ2-7, reads GAGVSQSPSNKVTEKGKDVELRCDPISGHTALYWYRQSLGQGLEFLIYFQGNSAPDKSGLPSDRFSAERTGGSVSTLTIQRTQQEDSAVYLCASSAAGGQGSYEQYFGPGTRLTVT.

V and J are TRBV7-9 and TRBJ2-5; D remains unclear. V lost 3 bases and J lost 3, with 8 bases in between. The CDR3 sequence is 13 residues long. Germline CDR1 SEHNR, CDR2 FQNEAQ (reference sequence). The CDR3 loop reads CASSLVTEETQYF. CDR3 nucleotide sequence: TGTGCCAGCAGCTTGGTTACAGAAGAGACCCAGTACTTC.

There are many counts of this clonotype. The chain employs TRBV29-1 and TRBJ1-1; unclear D gene. CDR3 size: 11 residues. Between the trimmed V and J ends, which lost 6 bases and 7 bases, there was a span of 12 bases. Per germline, CDR1 SQVTM and CDR2 ANQGSEA. The CDR3 DNA follows: TGCAGCGTCCCCTCTTGGGATGAAGCTTTCTTT. Protein sequence: CSVPSWDEAFF.

This chain links TRBV2 with TRBJ2-5, with a tentative D call TRBD2 (5 bases). Trimming took 9 bases from V and 1 from J, leaving 9 bases between them. Looked up from germline, CDR1 is SNHLY and CDR2 is FYNNEI. There are 12 residues in the CDR3. CDR3 in DNA: TGTGCCAGTTTTAGCGCCCAAGAGACCCAGTACTTC. Translating it yields CASFSAQETQYF.

The chain uses TRBV29-1 and TRBJ1-1; 8 bases line up with TRBD1. V shed 7 bases, J shed 5 bases, and the junction held 6 bases outside the gene matches. The CDR3 extends over 12 amino acids. CDR1 and CDR2 from the germline V gene are SQVTM and ANQGSEA. CDR3 residues: CSGTGGVTEAFF. CDR3 DNA sequence: TGCAGCGGTACAGGGGGGGTAACTGAAGCTTTCTTT.

V gene TRBV7-2 combines with J gene TRBJ2-7; weak D call: TRBD2 (6 bases). This CDR3 contains 14 residues. Germline loops: CDR1 SGHTA, CDR2 FQGNSA. V was cut by 2 bases and J by 2 bases, with 10 bases left in between. CDR3: CASSLSRTTYEQYF. CDR3 nucleotides: TGTGCCAGCAGCTTATCACGGACTACCTACGAGCAGTACTTC.

The chain recombines TRBV2 with TRBJ2-7, with 8 bases matching TRBD2. Trimming cost V 5 bases and J 2 bases; bases outside gene matches: 14. This CDR3 region has 17 residues. Germline V gives CDR1 SNHLY, CDR2 FYNNEI. The CDR3 spells CASSSSAGTSLPYEQYF. CDR3 sequence (DNA): TGTGCCAGCAGTTCCAGTGCCGGGACTAGTCTTCCCTACGAGCAGTACTTC.